The clone carrying this TCR beta chain was observed a single time. Antigen specificity is unknown. CDR1 is GTSNPN and CDR2 is SVGIG in the germline V gene (reference sequence). Unmatched junction bases numbered 13, after V lost 8 bases and J lost 4 bases. This CDR3 is 14 amino acids long. The sample comes from a study of T cell responses to AZD1222 COVID-19 vaccine. General study findings and limits: Vaccine-related CD4 TCRs covered spike, predominating at 160-218 and 743-854. Spike-specific TCR breadth and depth grew following two AZD1222 doses. Donors skewed white British and female; clonal diversity was possibly underestimated. Targeting of unmutated variant regions was reportedly seen in nearly half of spike-specific TCRs.

The assay was immunoSEQ multiplex PCR, and TCRdb's table has in-frame clones only and misses some. This sample has 150,000 or so clones, with 85% to 90% found just once. Sequencing used peripheral blood, obtained on day 0 of MenACWY control vaccination. V and J are TRBV30 and TRBJ1-2, with 7 bases aligning to TRBD1. The sequence derives from an adult in good health. CDR3 nucleotide sequence: TGTGCCGGACGAAATGACAGGGACGGCTATGGCTACACCTTC. This encodes CAGRNDRDGYGYTF.